This TCR beta chain derives from a study of cytomegalovirus exposure and HLA in healthy donors. Germline loops: CDR1 MNHEY, CDR2 SVGAGI. The V and J ends lost 4 bases and 7 bases respectively, with 16 bases between them. CDR3 size: 15 residues. This clone was seen only a few times. This PCR relied on a set of 60 Vbeta primers and 13 Jbeta primers. Repertoires were generated with immunoSEQ multiplex PCR, while TCRdb's copy carries only in-frame clones and drops some. The sample contains 100,000 to 150,000 clones, roughly 80% of which appear only once. The receptor comes from a man aged 25-45 years in good health and CMV-seronegative. V is TRBV6-5 and J is TRBJ2-2; TRBD2 is a possible D gene (6 bases). The sample consisted of PBMCs. CDR3 coding DNA: TGTGCCAGCAGTTTAGCCGGGACTTGGTACGGGGAGCTGTTTTTT. Translating it yields CASSLAGTWYGELFF.